Listed below are T cell receptor beta chains from one sample, sequenced in a study of blood T cell repertoires in COVID-19. Profiled with immunoSEQ multiplex PCR; TCRdb holds only in-frame clones, not every one. The data hold approximately 180,000 clones, with roughly 89% observed a single time. The sequenced sample was peripheral blood. The receptors come from a woman aged 70-85 years with COVID-19, enrolled during active disease. Both conserved end residues are part of each CDR3. Fields, in order: D gene, clone size, J gene, V gene, CDR3 protein, CDR3 DNA. D genes are given only for firm matches. Where a row states a size, it is once, few, many or the class of an expanded clone; other rows omit it.

d_gene: .
abundance: .
j_gene: TRBJ2-1
v_gene: TRBV4-1
CDR3aa: CASSQETGGAYNEQFF
CDR3nt: TGCGCCAGCAGCCAAGAAACAGGCGGGGCCTACAATGAGCAGTTCTTC

d_gene: TRBD2
abundance: .
j_gene: TRBJ2-7
v_gene: TRBV28
CDR3aa: CASSNLAGGEQYF
CDR3nt: TGTGCCAGCAGCAACCTAGCGGGAGGCGAGCAGTACTTC

d_gene: TRBD2
abundance: .
j_gene: TRBJ2-5
v_gene: TRBV19
CDR3aa: CASSIMAGGVQETQYF
CDR3nt: TGTGCCAGTAGTATAATGGCGGGAGGGGTTCAAGAGACCCAGTACTTC

d_gene: .
abundance: .
j_gene: TRBJ1-4
v_gene: TRBV11-2
CDR3aa: CASSLTGATNEKLFF
CDR3nt: TGTGCCAGCAGTCTTACAGGTGCAACTAATGAAAAACTGTTTTTT

d_gene: .
abundance: .
j_gene: TRBJ1-1
v_gene: TRBV20-1
CDR3aa: CSASRRSGMNTEAFF
CDR3nt: TGCAGTGCTAGTCGTCGGTCGGGGATGAACACTGAAGCTTTCTTT

d_gene: TRBD2
abundance: .
j_gene: TRBJ2-7
v_gene: TRBV5-6
CDR3aa: CASSRGLAGANSYEQYF
CDR3nt: TGTGCCAGCAGCCGGGGACTAGCGGGAGCCAACTCCTACGAGCAGTACTTC

d_gene: .
abundance: .
j_gene: TRBJ1-4
v_gene: TRBV7-9
CDR3aa: CASSLGGLANEKLFF
CDR3nt: TGTGCCAGCAGCTTAGGGGGGCTGGCTAATGAAAAACTGTTTTTT

d_gene: TRBD1
abundance: few
j_gene: TRBJ1-2
v_gene: TRBV5-8
CDR3aa: CASTTTGAGYYGYTF
CDR3nt: TGTGCCAGCACCACGACAGGGGCGGGTTACTATGGCTACACCTTC

d_gene: TRBD1
abundance: .
j_gene: TRBJ1-2
v_gene: TRBV15
CDR3aa: CATSRVYRGHGYTF
CDR3nt: TGTGCCACCAGCAGAGTTTACAGGGGACACGGCTACACCTTC

d_gene: TRBD2
abundance: once
j_gene: TRBJ2-1
v_gene: TRBV5-4
CDR3aa: CASSPGLASYVEQFF
CDR3nt: TGTGCCAGCAGTCCCGGACTAGCGTCTTACGTTGAGCAGTTCTTC

d_gene: .
abundance: once
j_gene: TRBJ2-5
v_gene: TRBV5-4
CDR3aa: CASSFGFQETQYF
CDR3nt: TGTGCCAGCAGCTTCGGGTTTCAAGAGACCCAGTACTTC

d_gene: .
abundance: .
j_gene: TRBJ2-7
v_gene: TRBV12-3/TRBV12-4
CDR3aa: CASSLAQAYEQYF
CDR3nt: TGTGCCAGCAGTTTAGCACAGGCCTACGAGCAGTACTTC

d_gene: TRBD1
abundance: once
j_gene: TRBJ2-1
v_gene: TRBV6-5
CDR3aa: CASRATGGNSNEQFF
CDR3nt: TGTGCCAGCAGAGCCACAGGGGGGAACTCTAATGAGCAGTTCTTC

d_gene: .
abundance: .
j_gene: TRBJ1-2
v_gene: TRBV6-1
CDR3aa: CASSEAHGLGVGYTF
CDR3nt: TGTGCCAGCAGTGAAGCTCACGGTTTAGGGGTCGGCTACACCTTC

d_gene: .
abundance: few
j_gene: TRBJ1-5
v_gene: TRBV3-1/TRBV3-2
CDR3aa: CASSQGGLGQPQHF
CDR3nt: TGTGCCAGCAGCCAAGGGGGGCTGGGTCAGCCCCAGCATTTT

d_gene: TRBD2
abundance: once
j_gene: TRBJ2-3
v_gene: TRBV30
CDR3aa: CAWSVRIGTSGTDTQYF
CDR3nt: TGTGCCTGGAGTGTACGGATAGGGACTAGCGGCACAGATACGCAGTATTTT

d_gene: .
abundance: .
j_gene: TRBJ1-6
v_gene: TRBV12-3/TRBV12-4
CDR3aa: CASSLDGDSPLHF
CDR3nt: TGTGCCAGCAGCCTAGACGGGGATTCGCCCCTCCACTTT

d_gene: TRBD2
abundance: .
j_gene: TRBJ2-1
v_gene: TRBV11-3
CDR3aa: CASSLTSGSYNEQFF
CDR3nt: TGTGCCAGCAGCTTGACTAGCGGGAGCTACAATGAGCAGTTCTTC

d_gene: TRBD1
abundance: .
j_gene: TRBJ2-7
v_gene: TRBV30
CDR3aa: CAWTTTGGWDEQYF
CDR3nt: TGTGCCTGGACCACGACAGGGGGCTGGGACGAGCAGTACTTC

d_gene: .
abundance: .
j_gene: TRBJ1-1
v_gene: TRBV7-2
CDR3aa: CASSSVLRQDAFF
CDR3nt: TGTGCCAGCAGCTCCGTATTACGACAGGACGCTTTCTTT

d_gene: .
abundance: .
j_gene: TRBJ1-1
v_gene: TRBV7-9
CDR3aa: CASSPGSTYEAFF
CDR3nt: TGTGCCAGCAGCCCGGGGTCAACCTATGAAGCTTTCTTT

d_gene: TRBD2
abundance: .
j_gene: TRBJ2-2
v_gene: TRBV19
CDR3aa: CASSRGGSNTGELFF
CDR3nt: TGTGCCAGTAGTCGGGGCGGGAGCAACACCGGGGAGCTGTTTTTT

d_gene: .
abundance: .
j_gene: TRBJ2-1
v_gene: TRBV9
CDR3aa: CASSAEGGEVFSYNEQFF
CDR3nt: TGTGCCAGCAGCGCGGAAGGGGGGGAGGTCTTCTCCTACAATGAGCAGTTCTTC

d_gene: TRBD2
abundance: .
j_gene: TRBJ2-1
v_gene: TRBV27
CDR3aa: CASTLGELAGARNEQFF
CDR3nt: TGTGCCAGCACCTTGGGTGAACTAGCGGGAGCTCGCAATGAGCAGTTCTTC

d_gene: TRBD1
abundance: .
j_gene: TRBJ1-2
v_gene: TRBV5-1
CDR3aa: CASRPTGGVYSGYTF
CDR3nt: TGCGCCAGCAGACCGACAGGGGGAGTTTATTCCGGCTACACCTTC

d_gene: TRBD2
abundance: .
j_gene: TRBJ2-3
v_gene: TRBV10-3
CDR3aa: CAISALAEADTQYF
CDR3nt: TGTGCCATCAGTGCACTAGCGGAGGCAGATACGCAGTATTTT

d_gene: .
abundance: .
j_gene: TRBJ2-1
v_gene: TRBV19
CDR3aa: CASSENQGEQFF
CDR3nt: TGTGCCAGTAGTGAGAACCAGGGGGAGCAGTTCTTC

d_gene: .
abundance: .
j_gene: TRBJ2-5
v_gene: TRBV5-6
CDR3aa: CASSLGVGSGSLETQYF
CDR3nt: TGTGCCAGCAGCTTGGGGGTCGGGAGCGGGTCGTTGGAGACCCAGTACTTC

d_gene: .
abundance: .
j_gene: TRBJ2-2
v_gene: TRBV19
CDR3aa: CASIGRTVAAGELFF
CDR3nt: TGTGCCAGTATCGGACGAACTGTAGCGGCGGGGGAGCTGTTTTTT

d_gene: .
abundance: .
j_gene: TRBJ1-5
v_gene: TRBV28
CDR3aa: CASSLVQDNQPQHF
CDR3nt: TGTGCCAGCAGTTTAGTCCAGGACAATCAGCCCCAGCATTTT

d_gene: TRBD2
abundance: .
j_gene: TRBJ2-5
v_gene: TRBV23-1
CDR3aa: CASRGLGETQYF
CDR3nt: TGCGCCAGCAGGGGACTAGGGGAGACCCAGTACTTC

d_gene: .
abundance: .
j_gene: TRBJ1-5
v_gene: TRBV6-2/TRBV6-3
CDR3aa: CASSYPGWGNQPQHF
CDR3nt: TGTGCCAGCAGTTATCCGGGGTGGGGCAATCAGCCCCAGCATTTT

d_gene: .
abundance: .
j_gene: TRBJ2-3
v_gene: TRBV9
CDR3aa: CASSGLAAGVDTQYF
CDR3nt: TGTGCCAGCAGCGGATTAGCGGCCGGGGTAGATACGCAGTATTTT

d_gene: .
abundance: .
j_gene: TRBJ2-5
v_gene: TRBV12-3/TRBV12-4
CDR3aa: CASSFSLETQYF
CDR3nt: TGTGCCAGCAGTTTTTCCTTGGAGACCCAGTACTTC

d_gene: TRBD1
abundance: .
j_gene: TRBJ2-5
v_gene: TRBV27
CDR3aa: CASSFRTGSSTQYF
CDR3nt: TGTGCCAGCAGTTTCCGGACAGGGTCAAGTACCCAGTACTTC

d_gene: TRBD2
abundance: once
j_gene: TRBJ2-5
v_gene: TRBV12-3/TRBV12-4
CDR3aa: CASSPTSDETQYF
CDR3nt: TGTGCCAGCAGCCCGACTAGCGATGAGACCCAGTACTTC

d_gene: .
abundance: once
j_gene: TRBJ1-6
v_gene: TRBV4-2
CDR3aa: CASSQERGASSYNSPLHF
CDR3nt: TGTGCCAGCAGCCAAGAACGGGGGGCTAGCTCCTATAATTCACCCCTCCACTTT

d_gene: TRBD2
abundance: .
j_gene: TRBJ2-7
v_gene: TRBV28
CDR3aa: CASSGEQGRGRPYEQYF
CDR3nt: TGTGCCAGCAGCGGCGAACAAGGGAGGGGCAGACCCTACGAGCAGTACTTC

d_gene: .
abundance: .
j_gene: TRBJ1-5
v_gene: TRBV30
CDR3aa: CAWSEQAGSNQPQHF
CDR3nt: TGTGCCTGGAGTGAACAGGCTGGGAGCAATCAGCCCCAGCATTTT

d_gene: .
abundance: .
j_gene: TRBJ2-5
v_gene: TRBV12-5
CDR3aa: CASGLALQATQYF
CDR3nt: TGTGCTAGTGGTTTGGCCCTCCAGGCGACCCAGTACTTC

d_gene: .
abundance: few
j_gene: TRBJ1-1
v_gene: TRBV29-1
CDR3aa: CSVLNTEAFF
CDR3nt: TGCAGCGTTCTAAACACTGAAGCTTTCTTT

d_gene: TRBD1
abundance: .
j_gene: TRBJ2-4
v_gene: TRBV16
CDR3aa: CASSQGQGSNIQYF
CDR3nt: TGTGCCAGCAGCCAAGGACAGGGTTCAAACATTCAGTACTTC

d_gene: TRBD2
abundance: once
j_gene: TRBJ2-2
v_gene: TRBV7-9
CDR3aa: CASTLAGVRTGELFF
CDR3nt: TGTGCCAGCACCCTAGCGGGAGTACGAACCGGGGAGCTGTTTTTT

d_gene: .
abundance: .
j_gene: TRBJ2-3
v_gene: TRBV19
CDR3aa: CASSIDRSSTDTQYF
CDR3nt: TGTGCCAGTAGTATAGATCGGAGTAGCACAGATACGCAGTATTTT

d_gene: .
abundance: .
j_gene: TRBJ2-7
v_gene: TRBV5-1
CDR3aa: CASSLVTGGGEQYF
CDR3nt: TGCGCCAGCAGCTTGGTAACAGGGGGGGGCGAGCAGTACTTC

d_gene: TRBD1
abundance: .
j_gene: TRBJ1-4
v_gene: TRBV7-2
CDR3aa: CASSTHGQVAKLFF
CDR3nt: TGTGCCAGCAGCACCCACGGACAGGTTGCAAAACTGTTTTTT

d_gene: .
abundance: .
j_gene: TRBJ2-2
v_gene: TRBV7-2
CDR3aa: CASSRPPGELFF
CDR3nt: TGTGCCAGCAGCCGTCCCCCCGGGGAGCTGTTTTTT

d_gene: TRBD2
abundance: .
j_gene: TRBJ2-1
v_gene: TRBV2
CDR3aa: CASMGTSGSIEQFF
CDR3nt: TGTGCCAGCATGGGGACTAGCGGGAGTATTGAGCAGTTCTTC